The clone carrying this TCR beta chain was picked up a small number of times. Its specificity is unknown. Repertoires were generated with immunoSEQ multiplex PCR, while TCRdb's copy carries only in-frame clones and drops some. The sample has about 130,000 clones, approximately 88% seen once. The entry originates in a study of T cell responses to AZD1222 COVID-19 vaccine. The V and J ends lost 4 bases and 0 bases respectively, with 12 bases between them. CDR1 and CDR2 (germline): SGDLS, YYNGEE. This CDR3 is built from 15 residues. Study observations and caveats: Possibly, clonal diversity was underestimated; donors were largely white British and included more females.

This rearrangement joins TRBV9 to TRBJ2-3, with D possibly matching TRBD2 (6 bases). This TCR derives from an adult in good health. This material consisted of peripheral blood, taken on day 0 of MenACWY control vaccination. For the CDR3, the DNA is TGTGCCAGCAGCCCGGGGGTGGGTAGCACAGATACGCAGTATTTT. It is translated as CASSPGVGSTDTQYF. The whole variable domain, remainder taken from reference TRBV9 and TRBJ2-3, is DSGVTQTPKHLITATGQRVTLRCSPRSGDLSVYWYQQSLDQGLQFLIQYYNGEERAKGNILERFSAQQFPDLHSELNLSSLELGDSALYFCASSPGVGSTDTQYFGPGTRLTVL.